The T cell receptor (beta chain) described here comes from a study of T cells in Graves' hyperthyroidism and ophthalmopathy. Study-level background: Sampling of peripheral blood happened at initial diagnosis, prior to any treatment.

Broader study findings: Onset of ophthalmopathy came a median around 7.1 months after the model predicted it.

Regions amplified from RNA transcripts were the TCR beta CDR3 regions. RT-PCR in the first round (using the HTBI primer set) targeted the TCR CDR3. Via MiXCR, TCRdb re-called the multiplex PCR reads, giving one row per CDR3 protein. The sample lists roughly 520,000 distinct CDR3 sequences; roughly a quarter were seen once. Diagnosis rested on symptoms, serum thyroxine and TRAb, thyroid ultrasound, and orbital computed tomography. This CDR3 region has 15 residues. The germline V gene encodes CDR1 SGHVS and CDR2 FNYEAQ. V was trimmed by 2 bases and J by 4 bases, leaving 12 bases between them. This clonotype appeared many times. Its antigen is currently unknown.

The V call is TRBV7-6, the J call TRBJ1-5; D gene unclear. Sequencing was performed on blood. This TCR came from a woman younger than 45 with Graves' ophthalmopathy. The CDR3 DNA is TGTGCCAGCAGCTTAAGAGGGCCCTGGAATCAGCCCCAGCATTTT. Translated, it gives CASSLRGPWNQPQHF.